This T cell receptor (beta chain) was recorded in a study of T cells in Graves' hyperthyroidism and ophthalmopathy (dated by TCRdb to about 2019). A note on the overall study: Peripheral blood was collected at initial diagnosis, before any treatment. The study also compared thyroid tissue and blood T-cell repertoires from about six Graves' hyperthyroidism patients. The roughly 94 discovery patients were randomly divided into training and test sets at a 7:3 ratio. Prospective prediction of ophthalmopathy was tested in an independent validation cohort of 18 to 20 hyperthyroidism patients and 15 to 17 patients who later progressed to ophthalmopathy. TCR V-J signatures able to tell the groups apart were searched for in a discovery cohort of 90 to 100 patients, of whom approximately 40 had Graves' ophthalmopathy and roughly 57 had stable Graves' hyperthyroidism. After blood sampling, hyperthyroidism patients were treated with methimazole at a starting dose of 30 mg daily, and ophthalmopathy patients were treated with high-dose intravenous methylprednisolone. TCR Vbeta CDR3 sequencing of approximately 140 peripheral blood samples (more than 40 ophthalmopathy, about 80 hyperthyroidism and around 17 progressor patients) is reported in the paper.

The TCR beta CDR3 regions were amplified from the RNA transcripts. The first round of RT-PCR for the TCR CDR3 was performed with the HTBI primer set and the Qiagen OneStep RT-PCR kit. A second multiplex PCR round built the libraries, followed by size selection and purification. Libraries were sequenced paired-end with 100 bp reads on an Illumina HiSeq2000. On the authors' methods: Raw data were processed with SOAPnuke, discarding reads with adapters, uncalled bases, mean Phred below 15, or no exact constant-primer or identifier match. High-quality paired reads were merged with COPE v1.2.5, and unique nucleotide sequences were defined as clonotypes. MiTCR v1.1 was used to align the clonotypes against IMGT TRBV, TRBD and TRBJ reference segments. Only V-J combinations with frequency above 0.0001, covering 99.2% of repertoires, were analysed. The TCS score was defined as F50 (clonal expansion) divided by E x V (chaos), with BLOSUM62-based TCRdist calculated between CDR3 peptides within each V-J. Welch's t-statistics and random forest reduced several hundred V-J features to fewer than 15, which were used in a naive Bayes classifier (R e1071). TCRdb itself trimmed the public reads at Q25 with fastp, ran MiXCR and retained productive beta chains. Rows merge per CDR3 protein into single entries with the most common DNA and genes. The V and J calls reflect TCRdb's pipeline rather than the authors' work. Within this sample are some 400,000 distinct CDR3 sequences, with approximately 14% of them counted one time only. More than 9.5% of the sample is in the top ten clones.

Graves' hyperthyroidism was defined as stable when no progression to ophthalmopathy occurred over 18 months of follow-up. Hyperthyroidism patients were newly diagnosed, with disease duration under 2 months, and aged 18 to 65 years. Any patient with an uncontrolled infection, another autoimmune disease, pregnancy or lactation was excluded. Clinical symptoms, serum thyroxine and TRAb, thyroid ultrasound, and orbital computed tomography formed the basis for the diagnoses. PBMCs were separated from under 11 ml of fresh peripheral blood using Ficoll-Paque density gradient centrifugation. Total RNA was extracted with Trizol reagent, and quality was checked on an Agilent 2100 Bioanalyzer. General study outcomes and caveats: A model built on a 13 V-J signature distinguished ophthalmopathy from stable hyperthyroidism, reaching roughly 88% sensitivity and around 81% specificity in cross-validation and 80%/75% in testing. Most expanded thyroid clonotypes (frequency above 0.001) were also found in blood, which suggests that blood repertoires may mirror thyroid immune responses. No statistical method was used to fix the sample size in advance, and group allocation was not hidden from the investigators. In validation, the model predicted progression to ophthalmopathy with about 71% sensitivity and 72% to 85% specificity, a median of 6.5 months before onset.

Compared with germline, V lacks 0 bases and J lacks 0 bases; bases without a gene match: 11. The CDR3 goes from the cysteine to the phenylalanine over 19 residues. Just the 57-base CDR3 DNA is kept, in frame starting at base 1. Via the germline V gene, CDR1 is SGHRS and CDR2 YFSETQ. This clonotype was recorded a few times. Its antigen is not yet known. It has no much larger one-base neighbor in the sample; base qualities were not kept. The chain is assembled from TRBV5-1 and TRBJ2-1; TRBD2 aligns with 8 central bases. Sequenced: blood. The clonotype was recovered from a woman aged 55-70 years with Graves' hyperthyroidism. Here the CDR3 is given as CASSLEVSGGVSSYNEQFF. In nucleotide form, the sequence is TGCGCCAGCAGCTTGGAGGTGTCCGGGGGGGTTAGCTCCTACAATGAGCAGTTCTTC. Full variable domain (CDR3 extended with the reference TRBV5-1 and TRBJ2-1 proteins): KAGVTQTPRYLIKTRGQQVTLSCSPISGHRSVSWYQQTPGQGLQFLFEYFSETQRNKGNFPGRFSGRQFSNSRSEMNVSTLELGDSALYLCASSLEVSGGVSSYNEQFFGPGTRLTVL.